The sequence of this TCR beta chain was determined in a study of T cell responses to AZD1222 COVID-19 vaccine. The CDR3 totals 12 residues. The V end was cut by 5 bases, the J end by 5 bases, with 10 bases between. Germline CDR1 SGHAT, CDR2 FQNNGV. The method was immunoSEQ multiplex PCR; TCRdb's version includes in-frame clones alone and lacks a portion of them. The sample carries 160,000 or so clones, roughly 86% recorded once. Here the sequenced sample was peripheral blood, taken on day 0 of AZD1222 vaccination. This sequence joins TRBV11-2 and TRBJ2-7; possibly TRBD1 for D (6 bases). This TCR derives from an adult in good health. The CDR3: CASSRTGNEQYF. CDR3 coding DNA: TGTGCCAGCAGCCGAACAGGGAACGAGCAGTACTTC.